This T cell receptor beta chain derives from a study of T cells in Graves' hyperthyroidism and ophthalmopathy (dated by TCRdb to about 2019). For the wider study: Peripheral blood was collected at initial diagnosis, before any treatment. To identify distinguishing TCR V-J signatures, a discovery cohort of about 95 patients was used, comprising 40 to 45 with Graves' ophthalmopathy and some 60 with stable Graves' hyperthyroidism. Prospective prediction of ophthalmopathy was tested in an independent validation cohort consisting of fewer than 20 hyperthyroidism patients and more than 15 patients who later progressed to ophthalmopathy. The approximately 100 discovery patients were divided at random into training and test sets in a 7:3 ratio. The study also compared thyroid tissue and blood T-cell repertoires from roughly 6 Graves' hyperthyroidism patients. After sampling, hyperthyroidism patients received methimazole starting at 30 mg daily, and ophthalmopathy patients received high-dose intravenous methylprednisolone. The paper describes TCR Vbeta CDR3 sequencing of 135 peripheral blood samples, made up of fewer than 50 ophthalmopathy patients, approximately 73 hyperthyroidism patients and approximately 17 progressor patients. Study-wide findings and limitations: Most expanded thyroid clonotypes (frequency above 0.001) were also detected in blood, suggesting blood repertoires may reflect thyroid immune responses. In validation, the model predicted progression to ophthalmopathy a median of about 6.8 months before onset, with about 70% sensitivity and nearly 75% specificity. A model built on a 13 V-J signature distinguished ophthalmopathy from stable hyperthyroidism, reaching roughly 88% sensitivity and 81.08% specificity in cross-validation and 80%/75% in testing. No statistical method was used to set the sample size in advance, and investigators knew the group allocation.

TCR beta CDR3 regions were amplified from RNA transcripts. The TCR CDR3 was subjected to a first round of RT-PCR using the HTBI primer set and the Qiagen OneStep RT-PCR kit. The libraries were constructed in a second round of multiplex PCR and then size-selected and purified. Sequencing of the libraries was done on an Illumina HiSeq2000 using paired-end 100 bp reads. As for the authors' bioinformatics: SOAPnuke was used to process the raw data, with reads discarded if the reads contained adapters or uncalled bases, had a mean Phred below 15, or lacked an exact constant-primer or identifier match. High-quality paired reads were merged with COPE v1.2.5, and unique nucleotide sequences were defined as clonotypes. MiTCR v1.1 was used to align clonotypes to the IMGT TRBV, TRBD and TRBJ reference segments. Analysis was restricted to V-J combinations with a frequency above 0.0001, which covered about 99% of repertoires. A TCS score was defined as the ratio of F50 (clonal expansion) to E x V (chaos), with BLOSUM62-based TCRdist applied between CDR3 peptides within each V-J. Welch's t-statistics and random forest reduced some 510 V-J features to about 13, which were used in a naive Bayes classifier (R e1071). TCRdb trimmed public reads at Q25 via fastp, called clones via MiXCR and kept in-frame beta chains. Each record represents a unique CDR3 protein, reported with the most common genes and DNA among its rows. TCRdb's processing, not the study's, gives the V and J calls here. Across this sample there are hundreds of thousands of distinct CDR3 sequences, with under 15% seen only once. Approximately 13% of the sample is taken by the ten largest.

V was cut back by 0 bases and J by 5 bases, leaving a gap of 10 bases between them. Including the terminal cysteine and phenylalanine, the CDR3 comprises 14 residues. The DNA shown is the 42-base CDR3, in frame from base 1. As encoded in the germline V gene, CDR1 is ENHRY while CDR2 is SYGVKD. Ophthalmopathy patients had moderately to severely active disease, with a Clinical Activity Score of 3 or more, a NOSPECS grade of 4 or more, and a disease duration of less than 3 months. Exclusion was applied to patients with uncontrolled infections, other autoimmune diseases, pregnancy or lactation. Diagnoses were based on clinical symptoms, serum thyroxine and TRAb, thyroid ultrasound and orbital computed tomography. PBMCs were isolated from 8 to 10 ml of fresh peripheral blood by Ficoll-Paque density gradient centrifugation. Trizol reagent was used to extract total RNA, and RNA quality was then checked on an Agilent 2100 Bioanalyzer.

This clonotype was seen more than once but under ten times. Its antigen remains undetermined. No much larger clone is present one base from it, and per-base qualities are unavailable. This TCR was sampled from a young man with Graves' ophthalmopathy. The rearranged chain carries TRBV10-3 and TRBJ1-1; no D segment can be confidently identified. Sequencing was carried out using blood. The DNA sequence follows: TGTGCCATCAGTGAGTCTGGCCCCGGGACTGAAGCTTTCTTT. The resulting protein is CAISESGPGTEAFF.